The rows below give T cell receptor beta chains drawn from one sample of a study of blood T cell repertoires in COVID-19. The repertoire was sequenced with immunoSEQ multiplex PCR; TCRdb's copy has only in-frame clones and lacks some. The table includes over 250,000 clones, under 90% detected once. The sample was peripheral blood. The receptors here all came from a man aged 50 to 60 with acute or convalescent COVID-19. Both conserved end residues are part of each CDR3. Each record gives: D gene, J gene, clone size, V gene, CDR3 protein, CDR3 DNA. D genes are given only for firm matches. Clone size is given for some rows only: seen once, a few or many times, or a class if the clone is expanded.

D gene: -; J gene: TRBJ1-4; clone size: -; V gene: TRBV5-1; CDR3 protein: CASSLRQTNEKLFF; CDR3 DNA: TGCGCCAGCAGCCTGAGACAGACTAATGAAAAACTGTTTTTT
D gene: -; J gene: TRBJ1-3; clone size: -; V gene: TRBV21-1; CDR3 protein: CASSRGNRDISSGNTIYF; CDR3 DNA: TGTGCCAGCAGCAGAGGAAACAGGGACATAAGTTCTGGAAACACCATATATTTT
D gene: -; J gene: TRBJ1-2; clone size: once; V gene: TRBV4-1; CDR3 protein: CASSQALQGVGYGYTF; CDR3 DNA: TGCGCCAGCAGCCAAGCCCTACAGGGAGTGGGCTATGGCTACACCTTC
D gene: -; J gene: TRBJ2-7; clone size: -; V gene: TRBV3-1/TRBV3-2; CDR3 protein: CASSQTGEQYF; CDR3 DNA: TGTGCCAGCAGCCAGACAGGCGAGCAGTACTTC
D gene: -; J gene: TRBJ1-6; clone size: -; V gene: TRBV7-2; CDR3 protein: CASSLSRGNSPLHF; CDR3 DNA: TGTGCCAGCAGCTTATCGCGGGGTAATTCACCCCTCCACTTT
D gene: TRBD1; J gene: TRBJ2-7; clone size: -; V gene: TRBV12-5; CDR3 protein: CASGLLGQGHEQYF; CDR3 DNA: TGTGCTAGTGGTTTGTTGGGACAGGGGCACGAGCAGTACTTC
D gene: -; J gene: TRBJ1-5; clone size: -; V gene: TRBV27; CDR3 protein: CASSSVRQGRRGNQPQHF; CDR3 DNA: TGTGCCAGCAGTTCCGTGAGGCAGGGTAGAAGGGGCAATCAGCCCCAGCATTTT
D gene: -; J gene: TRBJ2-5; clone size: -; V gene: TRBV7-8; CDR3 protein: CASSLAIKDRVYQETQYF; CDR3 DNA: TGTGCCAGCAGCTTAGCTATCAAGGACAGAGTTTACCAAGAGACCCAGTACTTC
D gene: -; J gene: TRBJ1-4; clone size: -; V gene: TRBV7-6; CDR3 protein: CASSPRGEKLFF; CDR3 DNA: TGTGCCAGCAGCCCCCGGGGAGAAAAACTGTTTTTT
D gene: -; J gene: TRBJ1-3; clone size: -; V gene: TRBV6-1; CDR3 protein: CASSEVGTVGNTIYF; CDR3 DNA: TGTGCCAGCAGTGAAGTTGGGACTGTTGGAAACACCATATATTTT
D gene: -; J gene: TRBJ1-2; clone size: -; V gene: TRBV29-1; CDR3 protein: CSVEAVTFNYGYTF; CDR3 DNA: TGCAGCGTTGAGGCTGTTACCTTTAACTATGGCTACACCTTC
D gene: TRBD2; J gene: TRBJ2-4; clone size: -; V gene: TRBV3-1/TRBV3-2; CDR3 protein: CASSQVVGLGAGDIQYF; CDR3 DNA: TGTGCCAGCAGCCAAGTGGTGGGACTAGGGGCGGGGGACATTCAGTACTTC
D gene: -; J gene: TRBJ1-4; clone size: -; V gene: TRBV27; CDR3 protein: CASSNSRGTDVNEKLFF; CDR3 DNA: TGTGCCAGCTCAAATAGCCGGGGGACGGACGTTAATGAAAAACTGTTTTTT
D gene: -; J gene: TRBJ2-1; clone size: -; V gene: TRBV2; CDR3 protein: CASSEGRDNEQFF; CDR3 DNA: TGTGCCAGCAGTGAGGGCAGGGACAATGAGCAGTTCTTC
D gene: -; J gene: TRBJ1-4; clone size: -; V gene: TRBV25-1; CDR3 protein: CASRPVGVNEKLFF; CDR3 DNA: TGTGCCAGCAGACCTGTAGGGGTTAATGAAAAACTGTTTTTT
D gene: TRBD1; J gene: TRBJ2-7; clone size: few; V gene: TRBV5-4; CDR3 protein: CASGQGTGGLEQYF; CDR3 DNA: TGTGCCAGCGGCCAAGGGACAGGGGGTCTCGAGCAGTACTTC
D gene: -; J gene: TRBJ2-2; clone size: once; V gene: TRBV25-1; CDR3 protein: CASRGAIGELFF; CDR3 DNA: TGTGCCAGCCGGGGGGCGATCGGGGAGCTGTTTTTT
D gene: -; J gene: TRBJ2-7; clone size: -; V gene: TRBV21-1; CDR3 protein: CASSQKYEHASYEQYF; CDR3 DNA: TGTGCCAGCAGCCAAAAATACGAACACGCCTCCTACGAGCAGTACTTC
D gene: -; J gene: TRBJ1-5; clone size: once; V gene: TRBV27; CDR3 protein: CASSFYGQPRHF; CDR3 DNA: TGTGCCAGCAGTTTTTATGGACAGCCCCGGCATTTT
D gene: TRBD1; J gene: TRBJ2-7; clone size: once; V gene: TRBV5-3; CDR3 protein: CARGQGPYEQYF; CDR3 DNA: TGTGCCAGGGGACAGGGGCCCTACGAGCAGTACTTC
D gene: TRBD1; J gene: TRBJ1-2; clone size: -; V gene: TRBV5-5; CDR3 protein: CASSVDRADGYTF; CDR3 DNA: TGTGCCAGCAGCGTAGACAGGGCGGATGGCTACACCTTC
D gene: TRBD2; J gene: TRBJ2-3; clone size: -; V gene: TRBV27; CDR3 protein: CASLSPGLAGIGRGTDTQYF; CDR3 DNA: TGTGCCAGCTTATCGCCGGGACTAGCGGGGATTGGTCGGGGCACAGATACGCAGTATTTT
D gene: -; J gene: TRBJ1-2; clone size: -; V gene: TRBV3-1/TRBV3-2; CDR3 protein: CASSLETAANYGYTF; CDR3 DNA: TGTGCCAGCAGCCTGGAGACAGCCGCTAACTATGGCTACACCTTC
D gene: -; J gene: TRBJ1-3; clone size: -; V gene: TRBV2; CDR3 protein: CASSEGRSSGNTIYF; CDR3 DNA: TGTGCCAGCAGTGAGGGCCGAAGCTCTGGAAACACCATATATTTT
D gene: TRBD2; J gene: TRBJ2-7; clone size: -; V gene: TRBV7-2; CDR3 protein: CASSLVGSGGQQQYF; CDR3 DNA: TGTGCCAGCAGCTTAGTTGGTAGCGGGGGCCAGCAGCAGTACTTC
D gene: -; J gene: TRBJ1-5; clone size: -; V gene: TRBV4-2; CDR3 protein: CASSQVAEGRQPQHF; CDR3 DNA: TGTGCCAGCAGCCAAGTCGCGGAGGGGCGGCAGCCCCAGCATTTT
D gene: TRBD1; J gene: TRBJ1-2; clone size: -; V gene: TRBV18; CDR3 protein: CASSPGQGLGYTF; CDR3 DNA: TGTGCCAGCTCACCGGGACAGGGTCTAGGCTACACCTTC
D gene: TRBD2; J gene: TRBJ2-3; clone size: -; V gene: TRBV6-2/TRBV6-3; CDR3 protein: CASSALSGGVTDTQYF; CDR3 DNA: TGTGCCAGCAGTGCCCTAAGCGGGGGCGTCACAGATACGCAGTATTTT